This T cell receptor (beta chain) was found in a study of cytomegalovirus exposure and HLA in healthy donors. Study background: Samples from HLA-typed donors yielded 85 million to 95 million unique TCRs in an early data release. Study-wide findings and caveats: In a later analysis, a genetic analysis reported fewer productive-TCR N-insertions in an Asian-associated ancestry cluster than the cohort average.

On this clone itself: The antigen is not known.

The V end lost 4 bases, the J end lost 0 bases, and 16 bases lay between the germline ends. In germline, CDR1 is KGHSH, CDR2 LQKENI. The CDR3 spans 17 residues. The PCR had 60 Vbeta and 13 Jbeta primers. The table came from immunoSEQ multiplex PCR; TCRdb's copy has only in-frame clones and leaves some out. This table holds roughly 66,000 clones, roughly 79% found once. The clonotype was recovered from a man in his fifties or sixties in good health and CMV-seronegative. J is TRBJ1-3 and V is TRBV18; tentative D call: TRBD1 (6 bases). Input material: PBMCs. The CDR3 is CASSHLDSSHSGNTIYF. The CDR3 nucleotides read TGTGCCAGCTCACACTTGGACAGCTCCCACTCTGGAAACACCATATATTTT.